Listed here are 20 T cell receptor beta chains from one sample, sequenced in a study of T cell clusters in autoimmune cytopenias. Multiplex touch-down PCR amplified TRB using TRB-A and TRB-B pools in one tube. TCRdb re-called the multiplex PCR reads and shows each CDR3 protein once, DNA omitted. Recorded for this sample: fewer than 2,000 distinct CDR3 sequences. TRB was amplified from 250 ng of peripheral blood genomic DNA per sample. The same specimen was also included in a second study, on T cell repertoires in aging, cancer and after chemotherapy.

The sequenced sample was peripheral blood. The origin of the receptors is a human donor in good health.

The chain recombines TRBV7-9 with TRBJ2-7. The germline CDR1 and CDR2 sequences are SEHNR and FQNEAQ (reference sequence). The CDR3 is 14 amino acids. The CDR3 sequence: CASSLELGPYEQYF.

This clonotype counts as large by frequency. The chain is built from TRBV19 and TRBJ2-1; without DNA, the TCRdb call of TRBD1 cannot be checked. The V gene's germline CDR1 is LNHDA and CDR2 SQIVND (reference sequence). This CDR3 region has 14 residues. The CDR3 loop reads CASSVTGGYNEQFF.

This clonotype registers large (0.1 to 1%) by frequency. The chain has TRBV19 and TRBJ2-7; TCRdb gives TRBD1 as the D gene, but with no DNA this cannot be confirmed. This CDR3 has 15 residues. Per the germline V gene, CDR1 is LNHDA and CDR2 is SQIVND (reference sequence). CDR3 in amino acids: CASRSLGTGTYEQYF.

The genes are TRBV24-1 and TRBJ2-1; TCRdb lists TRBD1, though no DNA is available to test this call. This CDR3 is 12 amino acids long. CDR1 KGHDR and CDR2 SFDVKD come from the germline V gene. This CDR3 reads CATSDGTAEQFF.

This clonotype ranks as medium-sized in terms of frequency. This chain uses TRBV6-2 or TRBV6-3 with TRBJ1-6; the TCRdb D gene call, TRBD1, has no DNA to confirm it. The CDR3 spans 16 residues. Germline V gene lookup returns CDR1 MNHEY and CDR2 SVGEGT. CDR3 amino acids: CASSHPPTGQSSPLHF.

This clonotype is called medium-sized based on its frequency. The rearrangement joins TRBV14 to TRBJ2-5. Germline CDR1 and CDR2: SGHDN and FVKESK. CDR3 length: 14 amino acids. The CDR3 protein is CASSLLSSVETQYF.

According to its frequency, this clonotype is medium-sized. The rearrangement uses TRBV6-2 or TRBV6-3 and TRBJ1-1. In germline, CDR1 is MNHEY, CDR2 SVGEGT. The CDR3 spans 11 residues. The CDR3 region is CASRPASEAFF.

This rearrangement joins TRBV14 to TRBJ1-4; as DNA is missing, the TRBD1 call by TCRdb cannot be tested. Germline V gene data show CDR1 as SGHDN and CDR2 as FVKESK. The CDR3 is 14 amino acids. The CDR3 loop reads CASSPRTGAEKLFF.

This clonotype ranks as medium-sized in terms of frequency. The chain has TRBV27 and TRBJ2-7; TCRdb lists TRBD2, though no DNA is available to test this call. This CDR3 has 17 residues. CDR1 is MNHEY, CDR2 SMNVEV, per germline (reference sequence). The CDR3 region is CASRGTSGGPSSYEQYF.

This clonotype counts as medium-sized by frequency. The V gene is TRBV10-3, the J gene TRBJ1-4; TCRdb's assignment of TRBD1 cannot be checked, as there is no DNA. This CDR3 has 14 amino acids. Germline V CDR1 and CDR2: ENHRY, SYGVKD. The CDR3 sequence is CATGQGVGNEKLFF.

This clonotype counts as medium-sized by frequency. The chain uses TRBV6-2 or TRBV6-3 and TRBJ2-5. The CDR3 length is 11 residues. The V gene's germline CDR1 is MNHEY and CDR2 SVGEGT. The CDR3 sequence is CASSYWETQYF.

The genes are TRBV20-1 and TRBJ1-1; TCRdb's assignment of TRBD1 cannot be checked, as there is no DNA. The V gene's germline CDR1 is DFQATT and CDR2 SNEGSKA (reference sequence). This CDR3 contains 12 residues. The CDR3 spells CSATRGTTEAFF.

This clonotype registers medium-sized by frequency. V gene TRBV19 combines with J gene TRBJ1-1; TCRdb's D call, TRBD1, is unchecked because there is no DNA. Germline assignment: CDR1 LNHDA and CDR2 SQIVND (reference sequence). CDR3 size: 14 residues. The CDR3 is CASSMKTGSTEAFF.

The rearrangement joins TRBV11-1 to TRBJ1-6; the D call from TCRdb, TRBD1, cannot be confirmed without DNA. Germline lookup yields CDR1 SGHAT and CDR2 FQDESV (reference sequence). The length of the CDR3 is 14 residues. CDR3 in amino acids: CASSLQGGNSPLHF.

This chain joins TRBV20-1 and TRBJ2-1; checking the TCRdb D call of TRBD1 is not possible without DNA. CDR1 is DFQATT, CDR2 SNEGSKA, per germline (reference sequence). The CDR3 is 15 amino acids. The CDR3 loop reads CSARGPGTAYNEQFF.

The rearrangement joins TRBV20-1 to TRBJ2-3. The germline V gene encodes CDR1 DFQATT and CDR2 SNEGSKA (reference sequence). CDR3 length equals 13 residues. The CDR3 sequence: CSARDRSTDTQYF.

The chain has TRBV4-3 and TRBJ2-3; TCRdb designates TRBD2, a call that cannot be tested without DNA. Germline CDR1 and CDR2: LGHNA and YSLEER. This CDR3 contains 16 residues. This CDR3 reads CASSQEVAGLKDTQYF.

This clonotype is medium-sized by frequency. The J gene is TRBJ1-5, the V gene TRBV27. The CDR3 loop spans 13 amino acids. Germline CDR1 is MNHEY and CDR2 is SMNVEV (reference sequence). CDR3 sequence: CASSFSRDQPQHF.

Considering frequency, this clonotype is medium-sized. This chain uses TRBV5-5 with TRBJ2-5; with no DNA, the TCRdb D assignment of TRBD2 cannot be verified. The germline gives CDR1 SGHKS, CDR2 YYEKEE (reference sequence). This CDR3 has 17 residues. CDR3 sequence reads: CASSLRTSGRPQETQYF. Together with reference TRBV5-5 and TRBJ2-5, the CDR3 gives the full variable domain: DAGVTQSPTHLIKTRGQQVTLRCSPISGHKSVSWYQQVLGQGPQFIFQYYEKEERGRGNFPDRFSARQFPNYSSELNVNALLLGDSALYLCASSLRTSGRPQETQYFGPGTRLLVL.

This clonotype counts as medium-sized by frequency. The rearrangement uses TRBV4-1 and TRBJ2-7. The CDR3 has 12 amino acids. Germline CDR1 MGHRA, CDR2 YSYEKL. The CDR3 loop reads CASSPETEEQYF.